Reported below is one T cell receptor beta chain. What it binds is not known. This sample stems from a study of radiation and T cells in renal cell carcinoma. Specified treatment: treatment-naive control, cytoreductive nephrectomy. The patient's renal cell carcinoma had clear cell pathology. Sequenced control tumors were from around 10 males and a handful of females, median age roughly 60. Sequencing used immunoSEQ multiplex PCR; TCRdb keeps in-frame clones, though not all of them. Among 15,000 to 20,000 clones, around 63% were seen once, and the ten largest hold roughly a third. The study, taken as a whole, reports: Compared with controls, irradiated tumors showed greater TCR clonality.

This CDR3 spans 13 amino acids. CDR1 is LNHDA, CDR2 SQIVND, per germline (reference sequence). V was cut by 5 bases and J by 0 bases, with 7 bases left in between. The sequence was collected from a man aged 50-59 years with renal cell carcinoma. This chain joins TRBV19 and TRBJ1-2; D not certain. The sequences come from tumor tissue, collected from a patient whose treatment was nephrectomy without radiotherapy. The CDR3 loop reads CASSDGANYGYTF. The CDR3 region has the DNA TGTGCCAGTAGTGACGGTGCTAACTATGGCTACACCTTC.